This T cell receptor beta chain emerged from a study of cytomegalovirus exposure and HLA in healthy donors. Points from the study as a whole: It was likely that a cluster of highly shared sequence variants was a sequencing artifact. Upon later analysis, TCR association rates were observed to vary by HLA locus, being highest for DRB1 and lowest for HLA-C.

13 Jbeta primers and 60 Vbeta primers were used for the PCR. Libraries were prepared by immunoSEQ multiplex PCR; TCRdb keeps only in-frame clonotypes and omits some of them. The table has about 160,000 clones, approximately 80% seen once. About this clone itself: No antigen is known for it.

Trimming removed 10 bases from V and 2 bases from J, with 12 bases in between. The CDR3 covers 12 residues. Germline V gene sequence: CDR1 PRHDT, CDR2 FYEKMQ (reference sequence). Sequencing was carried out using PBMCs. V usage is TRBV13 and J usage is TRBJ2-7; maybe TRBD1 (7 bases). The receptor comes from a middle-aged man in good health and CMV-seropositive. The CDR3 region is CATGGQPYEQYF. CDR3 nucleotides: TGTGCCACCGGGGGACAGCCCTACGAGCAGTACTTC.